A selection of T cell receptor beta chains follows, all from one sample in a study of cytomegalovirus exposure and HLA in healthy donors. This table comes from immunoSEQ multiplex PCR, and its TCRdb copy is limited to in-frame clones, with some not included. This table holds 130,000 to 150,000 clones, 85% to 90% found once. Sequenced: PBMCs. Source of these receptors: a woman in her 30s in good health and CMV-seropositive. Each CDR3 is given with its conserved first and last residue. Fields, in order: D gene, clone size, V gene, J gene, CDR3 protein, CDR3 DNA. The D gene is left open where the match is weak. A row's size may be missing; if present it is once, few, many or a size class.

-,-,TRBV5-5,TRBJ2-2,CASSSQDNRWDTGELFF,TGTGCCAGCAGCTCCCAAGACAACAGGTGGGACACCGGGGAGCTGTTTTTT
-,-,TRBV7-8,TRBJ2-1,CASSSGTENEQFF,TGTGCCAGCAGCTCGGGGACTGAAAATGAGCAGTTCTTC
TRBD1,-,TRBV4-2,TRBJ1-1,CASSQSIGQGAEAFF,TGTGCCAGCAGCCAATCGATAGGACAGGGCGCTGAAGCTTTCTTT
-,-,TRBV6-5,TRBJ1-2,CASSPSLVHGYTF,TGTGCCAGCAGCCCATCACTCGTCCATGGCTACACCTTC
TRBD1,-,TRBV6-1,TRBJ2-7,CASSHRGSAYEQYF,TGTGCCAGCAGTCACAGGGGTAGCGCCTACGAGCAGTACTTC
TRBD1,few,TRBV18,TRBJ1-3,CASSPDRASGNTIYF,TGTGCCAGCTCACCAGACAGGGCCTCTGGAAACACCATATATTTT
-,-,TRBV9,TRBJ2-1,CASSPRGGFGGHEQFF,TGTGCCAGCAGCCCACGCGGGGGTTTCGGGGGGCATGAGCAGTTCTTC
-,-,TRBV6-5,TRBJ1-1,CASRFYGQGRTEAFF,TGTGCCAGCAGATTTTATGGCCAGGGTCGAACTGAAGCTTTCTTT
-,few,TRBV29-1,TRBJ1-2,CSVEDRGEFYGYTF,TGCAGCGTTGAAGACCGGGGGGAATTCTATGGCTACACCTTC
TRBD2,-,TRBV27,TRBJ2-7,CASSLRLAGPYEQYF,TGTGCCAGCAGTCTCCGACTAGCGGGGCCCTACGAGCAGTACTTC
TRBD2,-,TRBV28,TRBJ2-2,CASIQTSGRNTGELFF,TGTGCCAGCATCCAGACTAGCGGGAGGAACACCGGGGAGCTGTTTTTT
TRBD2,-,TRBV5-6,TRBJ2-7,CASSSIAGGYEQYF,TGTGCCAGCAGCTCCATAGCGGGGGGATACGAGCAGTACTTC
-,-,TRBV11-2,TRBJ2-1,CASSLVLGASPYNEQFF,TGTGCCAGCAGCTTAGTTCTGGGGGCTAGCCCCTACAATGAGCAGTTCTTC
-,once,TRBV5-4,TRBJ2-1,CASSLDVGYNEQFF,TGTGCCAGCAGCTTGGATGTCGGCTACAATGAGCAGTTCTTC
TRBD2,-,TRBV7-2,TRBJ2-7,CASSLGLAGGSEQYF,TGTGCCAGCAGCCTGGGACTAGCGGGAGGGAGCGAGCAGTACTTC
-,-,TRBV19,TRBJ1-1,CASSIAGNEAFF,TGTGCCAGTAGTATAGCGGGGAACGAGGCTTTCTTT
-,-,TRBV12-2,TRBJ2-7,CASRLPLAGGSYEQYF,TGTGCAAGTCGCTTACCTCTAGCGGGGGGGTCCTACGAGCAGTACTTC
-,-,TRBV2,TRBJ1-1,CASSNTGTGEAFF,TGTGCCAGCAGTAATACAGGGACGGGTGAAGCTTTCTTT
TRBD1,-,TRBV11-2,TRBJ2-7,CASSLVGQGSYEQYF,TGTGCCAGCAGCTTAGTGGGACAGGGGAGCTACGAGCAGTACTTC
TRBD2,-,TRBV5-1,TRBJ2-2,CASSPRTSGRNTGELFF,TGCGCCAGCAGCCCACGTACTAGCGGGAGGAACACCGGGGAGCTGTTTTTT
-,-,TRBV15,TRBJ2-1,CATSRDSVDEQFF,TGTGCCACCAGCAGAGATTCGGTCGATGAGCAGTTCTTC
-,few,TRBV18,TRBJ2-3,CASQTRGDGTDTQYF,TGTGCCAGTCAGACTAGAGGGGACGGCACAGATACGCAGTATTTT
-,-,TRBV4-1,TRBJ1-2,CASSPLVGVGNYGYTF,TGCGCCAGCAGCCCTCTCGTAGGGGTCGGAAACTATGGCTACACCTTC
-,-,TRBV6-1,TRBJ2-7,CASSEVGRYEQYF,TGTGCCAGCAGTGAAGTAGGGAGATACGAGCAGTACTTC
-,-,TRBV7-9,TRBJ1-2,CASSPGGLEGTIYGYTF,TGTGCCAGCAGCCCGGGAGGTCTGGAGGGAACAATCTATGGCTACACCTTC
TRBD1,once,TRBV9,TRBJ2-7,CASSVGGTGLYEQYF,TGTGCCAGCAGCGTAGGGGGGACAGGACTCTACGAGCAGTACTTC
-,-,TRBV7-2,TRBJ2-3,CASSLWAIPRTDTQYF,TGTGCCAGCAGCTTGTGGGCGATCCCTCGCACAGATACGCAGTATTTT
TRBD1,once,TRBV5-4,TRBJ2-3,CASSFSGQLTDTQYF,TGTGCCAGCAGCTTTTCGGGACAGCTCACAGATACGCAGTATTTT
TRBD2,once,TRBV18,TRBJ2-2,CASSPRLAGGPNTGELFF,TGTGCCAGCTCACCTCGCCTAGCGGGAGGGCCGAACACCGGGGAGCTGTTTTTT
TRBD2,once,TRBV4-2,TRBJ2-5,CASSQGLAAVETQYF,TGTGCCAGCAGCCAAGGACTAGCTGCAGTAGAGACCCAGTACTTC
-,once,TRBV11-2,TRBJ2-7,CASTWEAAGGYEQYF,TGTGCCAGCACCTGGGAGGCCGCCGGGGGATACGAGCAGTACTTC
TRBD1,-,TRBV7-9,TRBJ1-2,CASSLASGRGRMLGYGYTF,TGTGCCAGCAGCTTAGCGAGTGGAAGGGGGCGTATGCTAGGCTATGGCTACACCTTC
TRBD2,-,TRBV28,TRBJ2-5,CASTYGGSQETQYF,TGTGCCAGCACCTACGGGGGGTCCCAAGAGACCCAGTACTTC
-,-,TRBV28,TRBJ1-5,CASSLTGRRNQPQHF,TGTGCCAGCAGTTTAACAGGTCGGCGCAATCAGCCCCAGCATTTT
TRBD1,-,TRBV9,TRBJ1-2,CASSVATGALNYGYTF,TGTGCCAGCAGCGTTGCAACAGGGGCTCTCAACTATGGCTACACCTTC
-,-,TRBV13,TRBJ2-7,CASSHPVAGREQYF,TGTGCCAGCAGCCACCCGGTTGCAGGGAGGGAGCAGTACTTC
-,-,TRBV7-2,TRBJ1-2,CASSPRISEGNYGYTF,TGTGCCAGCAGCCCCCGGATTTCCGAGGGTAACTATGGCTACACCTTC
TRBD1,-,TRBV11-2,TRBJ1-5,CASSPHGQGTGYSNQPQHF,TGTGCCAGCAGCCCCCACGGACAGGGAACAGGGTATAGCAATCAGCCCCAGCATTTT
TRBD2,-,TRBV9,TRBJ2-3,CASSVGGTSGADTQYF,TGTGCCAGCAGCGTAGGAGGGACTAGCGGCGCAGATACGCAGTATTTT
-,-,TRBV11-2,TRBJ2-1,CASSREFRPHEQFF,TGTGCCAGCAGCCGAGAGTTCCGTCCACATGAGCAGTTCTTC
TRBD2,-,TRBV28,TRBJ2-1,CASSGGLAGMYNEQFF,TGTGCCAGCAGTGGGGGACTAGCGGGAATGTACAATGAGCAGTTCTTC
-,-,TRBV29-1,TRBJ2-6,CSVAKENSGANVLTF,TGCAGCGTTGCTAAGGAGAACTCTGGGGCCAACGTCCTGACTTTC
TRBD1,-,TRBV11-2,TRBJ2-7,CASSYRDRVHEQYF,TGTGCCAGCAGCTACCGGGACAGGGTCCACGAGCAGTACTTC
TRBD1,-,TRBV11-2,TRBJ2-5,CASSTRTGGYQETQYF,TGTGCCAGCAGCACAAGGACAGGGGGCTACCAAGAGACCCAGTACTTC
TRBD1,-,TRBV10-2,TRBJ1-2,CASKGTGGAFNGYTF,TGCGCCAGCAAAGGGACAGGGGGCGCGTTTAATGGCTACACCTTC
TRBD1,-,TRBV5-4,TRBJ2-7,CASSLAPDRAAYEQYF,TGTGCCAGCAGCTTGGCCCCGGACAGGGCGGCCTACGAGCAGTACTTC
TRBD1,-,TRBV28,TRBJ1-3,CASRLTGASSGNTIYF,TGTGCCAGCAGGCTGACAGGGGCCAGCTCTGGAAACACCATATATTTT
-,once,TRBV28,TRBJ1-2,CASMAGGPYGYTF,TGTGCCAGCATGGCAGGAGGTCCCTATGGCTACACCTTC
TRBD2,-,TRBV2,TRBJ2-1,CASRRDLAGVDEQFF,TGTGCCAGCAGGAGGGACCTAGCGGGAGTCGATGAGCAGTTCTTC
TRBD1,-,TRBV27,TRBJ2-2,CASSLGLGTGGTGELFF,TGTGCCAGCAGTTTGGGTCTCGGGACAGGGGGCACCGGGGAGCTGTTTTTT
-,-,TRBV9,TRBJ1-1,CASSVAVFGGHAEAFF,TGTGCCAGCAGCGTAGCTGTGTTCGGGGGGCACGCTGAAGCTTTCTTT
-,-,TRBV5-1,TRBJ2-7,CASSLAEGFSYEQYF,TGCGCCAGCAGCTTGGCTGAGGGTTTCTCCTACGAGCAGTACTTC
-,once,TRBV18,TRBJ1-1,CASSPELLHQNTEAFF,TGTGCCAGCTCACCTGAACTATTACACCAGAACACTGAAGCTTTCTTT